This T cell receptor (beta chain) was identified during a study of early T cells in non-severe SARS-CoV-2 infection. J was trimmed by 5 bases and V by 7 bases; bases with no gene match: 5. This CDR3 contains 13 residues. Attached unique molecular identifiers marked individual cDNA molecules. MiXCR was run by TCRdb on the 5' RACE reads, yielding one entry per CDR3 protein. The sample includes under 85,000 distinct CDR3 sequences, over 10% of them seen just once. In this sample, this clonotype turned up many times. V is TRBV12-3 or TRBV12-4 and J is TRBJ1-2; 9 positions match TRBD1. The sample was whole blood, taken at baseline. The TCR comes from an adult who was a healthcare worker with PCR-confirmed SARS-CoV-2 infection or an uninfected control (not recorded which). Written as DNA, the CDR3 is TGTGCCAGCATTCCCGGACAGGGGTATGGCTACACCTTC. Protein product: CASIPGQGYGYTF.